This T cell receptor (beta chain) was sequenced for a study of CD8+CD57+ T cells in acquired aplastic anemia. Study context: Isolated CD4+ and CD8+ cells, once sorted, yielded DNA averaging 3.2 ug. General study findings and limits: In common between the patients and the controls were twenty-nine CD8+ CDR3 sequences.

By flow cytometry, patients selected for sequencing had shown an expansion of CD8+CD57+ cells. Turning to this clonotype: What it binds is unknown.

The template for TCR beta VDJ and CDR3 sequence profiling was genomic DNA. TCRdb reanalysed the reads using MiXCR and keeps one entry per CDR3 protein. This table holds about 58,000 distinct CDR3 sequences, roughly three fifths found once. The sequence was collected from a human donor with aplastic anemia. Sequencing was performed on sorted CD4+, CD8+, or CD8+CD57+ T cells (not recorded which) from PBMCs.

CDR3 residues: CASSIGLAGGYGYTF. The CDR3 bases are TGTGCCAGTAGTATCGGGCTAGCGGGGGGCTATGGCTACACCTTC. The chain employs TRBV19 and TRBJ1-2; the D gene is possibly TRBD1 (5 bases). The CDR3 totals 15 residues. Germline-derived CDR1 and CDR2 are LNHDA and SQIVND (reference sequence). V was clipped by 3 bases and J by 4 bases, with 15 bases between them. Complete variable domain (other parts from reference TRBV19 and TRBJ1-2): DGGITQSPKYLFRKEGQNVTLSCEQNLNHDAMYWYRQDPGQGLRLIYYSQIVNDFQKGDIAEGYSVSREKKESFPLTVTSAQKNPTAFYLCASSIGLAGGYGYTFGSGTRLTVV.